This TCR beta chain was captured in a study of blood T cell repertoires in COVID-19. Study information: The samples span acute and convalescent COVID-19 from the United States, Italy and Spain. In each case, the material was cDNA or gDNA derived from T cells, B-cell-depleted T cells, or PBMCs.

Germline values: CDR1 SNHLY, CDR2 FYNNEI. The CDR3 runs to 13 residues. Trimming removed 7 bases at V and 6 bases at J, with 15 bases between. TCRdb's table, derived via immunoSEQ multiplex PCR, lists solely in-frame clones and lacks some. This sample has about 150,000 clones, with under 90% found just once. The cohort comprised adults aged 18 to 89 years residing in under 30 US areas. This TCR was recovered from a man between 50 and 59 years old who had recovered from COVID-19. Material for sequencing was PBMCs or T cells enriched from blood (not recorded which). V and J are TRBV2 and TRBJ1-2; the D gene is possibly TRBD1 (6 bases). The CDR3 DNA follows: TGTGCCAGCAACCCCCAGGGGAGGGATGGCTACACCTTC. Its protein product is CASNPQGRDGYTF. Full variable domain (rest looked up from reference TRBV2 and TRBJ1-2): EPEVTQTPSHQVTQMGQEVILRCVPISNHLYFYWYRQILGQKVEFLVSFYNNEISEKSEIFDDQFSVERPDGSNFTLKIRSTKLEDSAMYFCASNPQGRDGYTFGSGTRLTVV.